Each of the 13 T cell receptor beta chains below was sequenced from the same sample in a study of shared clonotypes between healthy human individuals. The naive CD8 subset, CD45RO-negative cells positively selected for CCR7, excluded terminally differentiated effector memory CD45RA+ cells. TCRdb keeps only in-frame clones here, not all; method: immunoSEQ multiplex PCR. This table holds around 620,000 clones, around 95% found once. Sequencing was performed on naive CD8+ T cells sorted from blood. The receptors were sampled from a woman in her thirties in good health.

The chain has TRBV5-4 and TRBJ1-3; D call uncertain. The CDR3 has 16 residues. V was trimmed by 1 base and J by 0 bases, leaving 11 bases between them. Per the germline V gene, CDR1 is SGHNT and CDR2 is YYREEE (reference sequence). CDR3 region: CASSLWAGNSGNTIYF. CDR3 DNA: TGTGCCAGCAGCTTGTGGGCAGGCAACTCTGGAAACACCATATATTTT.

In its sample, this clone was seen a few times. The rearrangement joins TRBV11-2 to TRBJ2-2; D gene ambiguous. V was pared by 3 bases and J by 0 bases, with 8 bases between. The CDR3 runs to 15 residues. Germline loops: CDR1 SGHAT, CDR2 FQNNGV. In DNA form, the CDR3 reads TGTGCCAGCAGCTTCGTGCTATCGAACACCGGGGAGCTGTTTTTT. The encoded protein is CASSFVLSNTGELFF.

The V call is TRBV6-5, the J call TRBJ2-7; possibly TRBD2 for D (5 bases). Germline CDR1 reads MNHEY; CDR2 reads SVGAGI. CDR3 length: 16 amino acids. V dropped 0 bases and J dropped 2 bases, with 14 bases sitting between them. The CDR3 DNA is TGTGCCAGCAGTTACTCTATTTTGGGGAGCCCCTACGAGCAGTACTTC. Its protein is CASSYSILGSPYEQYF.

In this sample, this clone turned up once. The genes are TRBV28 and TRBJ2-3; possible D gene TRBD2, 5 bases. The V end was cut by 10 bases, the J end by 4 bases, with 15 bases between. Germline-derived CDR1 and CDR2 are MDHEN and SYDVKM. This CDR3 contains 13 residues. The CDR3 nucleotides read TGTGCCACCGAGGGAACAATTGCAGATACGCAGTATTTT. It translates to CATEGTIADTQYF.

This clone occurred once. The chain recombines TRBV23-1 with TRBJ2-5; 7 nucleotides match TRBD2. TRBV23-1 is identified as an open reading frame with a role that is uncertain. The V segment lost 2 bases and the J segment 5 bases; nucleotides outside the gene matches: 14. CDR3 length: 17 residues. CDR3 in amino acids: CASSQPRVGGPLETQYF. The CDR3 region has the DNA TGCGCCAGCAGTCAACCCCGCGTGGGAGGGCCTTTGGAGACCCAGTACTTC.

This chain uses TRBV7-3 with TRBJ2-5, with D maybe TRBD1 (5 bases). CDR1 is SGHTA, CDR2 FQGTGA, per germline. The V end lost 5 bases, the J end lost 2 bases, and 15 bases lay between the germline ends. This CDR3 region has 15 residues. The CDR3 region has the DNA TGTGCCAGCAGCAGCCTAGGGGCGGATCAAGAGACCCAGTACTTC. Protein sequence: CASSSLGADQETQYF.

The genes are TRBV19 and TRBJ2-7, with D possibly matching TRBD2 (6 bases). Trimming left V 1 base short and J 6 bases short, with 10 bases between. The CDR3 is 13 residues long. Germline CDR1 and CDR2: LNHDA and SQIVND (reference sequence). CDR3 nucleotide sequence: TGTGCCAGTAGTATAGGGGGGGTTTCCGAGCAGTACTTC. This sequence encodes CASSIGGVSEQYF. The whole variable domain, filled in from reference TRBV19 and TRBJ2-7, reads DGGITQSPKYLFRKEGQNVTLSCEQNLNHDAMYWYRQDPGQGLRLIYYSQIVNDFQKGDIAEGYSVSREKKESFPLTVTSAQKNPTAFYLCASSIGGVSEQYFGPGTRLTVT.

The rearrangement uses TRBV6-4 and TRBJ2-3, with D hard to call. V was shortened by 2 bases and J by 2 bases, with 14 bases between the two germline ends. CDR3 length equals 16 residues. CDR1 is MRHNA, CDR2 SNTAGT, per germline. The CDR3 region is CASSDVPERHTDTQYF. CDR3 nucleotides: TGTGCCAGCAGTGACGTGCCAGAAAGACACACAGATACGCAGTATTTT.

This chain uses TRBV4-1 with TRBJ1-4, with D perhaps TRBD1 (5 bases). V lost 4 bases to trimming and J lost 0 bases, with 9 bases between them. The germline CDR1 and CDR2 sequences are MGHRA and YSYEKL. The CDR3 spans 15 residues. The CDR3 here is CASSPRQTTNEKLFF. In DNA, the CDR3 is TGCGCCAGCAGCCCACGACAGACAACTAATGAAAAACTGTTTTTT.

As for this clone: The same CDR3 arises from other DNA sequences in this sample as well. The V call is TRBV28, the J call TRBJ2-7; 8 bases map to TRBD1. In germline, CDR1 is MDHEN, CDR2 SYDVKM. The CDR3 is 14 amino acids. V shed 4 bases, J shed 1 base, and the junction held 3 bases outside the gene matches. Here the CDR3 DNA reads TGTGCCAGCAGTTCCCGGGACAGGTCCTACGAGCAGTACTTC. It encodes CASSSRDRSYEQYF.

V and J are TRBV11-2 and TRBJ2-5; TRBD2 matches at 7 bases. Germline CDR1 SGHAT, CDR2 FQNNGV. Losses at the gene ends were 1 base for V and 4 bases for J; bases not matched to a gene: 0. This CDR3 is built from 13 residues. The CDR3 sequence is CASSLVAGETQYF. CDR3 nucleotide sequence: TGTGCCAGCAGCTTAGTAGCGGGAGAGACCCAGTACTTC.

The chain links TRBV27 to TRBJ2-7, with D tentatively TRBD2 (7 bases). CDR3 length: 16 residues. V lost 0 bases, J lost 4 bases, and 16 bases lay in between. Germline V gene lookup returns CDR1 MNHEY and CDR2 SMNVEV (reference sequence). The CDR3 sequence is CASSLSSGGAIYEQYF. The CDR3 DNA sequence: TGTGCCAGCAGTTTATCGTCTGGGGGGGCTATTTACGAGCAGTACTTC.

The chain joins TRBV27 to TRBJ2-3; 8 positions match TRBD1. The CDR3 sequence is 16 residues long. Looked up from germline, CDR1 is MNHEY and CDR2 is SMNVEV (reference sequence). The ends lost 3 bases at V and 1 base at J; junction bases unmatched: 6. For the CDR3, the DNA is TGTGCCAGCAGTTTTATGAGGGGACAGGGCACAGATACGCAGTATTTT. This sequence encodes CASSFMRGQGTDTQYF.